Presented here are 27 T cell receptor beta chains from one specimen sequenced in a study of blood T cells in healthy people across ages. The use of a sample-barcoded 5' primer and a J-beta primer mix characterized a second PCR of about 7 to 12 cycles. MiXCR, applied by TCRdb to the 5' RACE reads, yields one record per CDR3 protein. The table has 1.5 million to 2 million distinct CDR3 sequences, 49% seen once. The sample was blood. The receptors derive from a woman between 40 and 50 years old in good health.

The chain has TRBV2 and TRBJ2-6; either TRBD1 or TRBD2 may supply D (5 bases each). Germline CDR1 reads SNHLY; CDR2 reads FYNNEI. V lost 8 bases and J 0 bases, leaving 8 bases between the germline ends. The CDR3 covers 14 residues. CDR3 sequence reads: CASEGISGANVLTF. The CDR3 nucleotides are TGTGCCAGCGAGGGGATCTCTGGGGCCAACGTCCTGACTTTC.

The chain joins TRBV5-1 to TRBJ2-5, with D possibly matching TRBD1 (7 bases). Germline V lookup: CDR1 SGHRS, CDR2 YFSETQ. The V end lost 4 bases, the J end lost 4 bases, and 17 bases lay between the germline ends. The CDR3 runs 15 residues. The CDR3 sequence: CASSRDQGGVETQYF. The DNA of the CDR3 is TGCGCCAGCAGCAGAGATCAGGGGGGAGTAGAGACCCAGTACTTC.

This clonotype has just one count. V gene TRBV28 combines with J gene TRBJ1-4; possible D gene TRBD1, 6 bases. Germline V gene lookup returns CDR1 MDHEN and CDR2 SYDVKM. This CDR3 has 17 residues. V was cut by 5 bases and J by 7 bases, with 23 bases left in between. As DNA, the CDR3 is TGTGCCAGCAGTCCGCTGACAGGAACGACGGGCAGTGAAAAACTGTTTTTT. It specifies CASSPLTGTTGSEKLFF.

This clonotype showed up just a few times. The genes are TRBV3-1 and TRBJ2-7; D remains ambiguous. This CDR3 spans 14 amino acids. CDR1 and CDR2 (germline): LGHDT, YNNKEL (reference sequence). Trimming pared 0 bases from V and 1 base from J, leaving 7 bases between. This CDR3 reads CASSQDFQSYEQYF. CDR3 bases: TGTGCCAGCAGCCAAGATTTTCAGTCCTACGAGCAGTACTTC.

The chain recombines TRBV15 with TRBJ1-3; D is unresolved. Trimming left V 5 bases short and J 0 bases short, with 14 bases between. The CDR3 length is 16 residues. CDR1 and CDR2 from the germline V gene are LNHNV and YYDKDF (reference sequence). CDR3 DNA sequence: TGTGCCACCAGCGGGCGGATCGGGAGCTCTGGAAACACCATATATTTT. This translates into CATSGRIGSSGNTIYF.

The V call is TRBV29-1, the J call TRBJ2-5; D is perhaps TRBD1 (6 bases). The CDR3 has 13 amino acids. CDR1 is SQVTM, CDR2 ANQGSEA, per germline. Trimming cost V 5 bases and J 4 bases, with 14 bases left between them. DNA for the CDR3: TGCAGCGTTATGGGGGCGGACCTAGAGACCCAGTACTTC. Translating gives CSVMGADLETQYF.

Written as DNA, the CDR3 is TGCGCCAGCAGCTTGGGCTTGGGACCCCCTTCCAATGAGCAGTTCTTC. Amino acid sequence: CASSLGLGPPSNEQFF. This rearrangement joins TRBV5-1 to TRBJ2-1; the D call may be TRBD1 or TRBD2 (5 bases each). Trimming left V 0 bases short and J 6 bases short, with 16 bases between. This CDR3 comprises 16 residues. Germline CDR1 is SGHRS and CDR2 is YFSETQ.

This clonotype was seen only once. This chain uses TRBV20-1 with TRBJ1-2; TRBD1 aligns across 11 bases. The V gene's germline CDR1 is DFQATT and CDR2 SNEGSKA (reference sequence). Unmatched junction bases numbered 6, after V lost 5 bases and J lost 10 bases. The CDR3 sequence is 12 residues long. The CDR3 DNA reads as TGCAGTGCTCATAGGGGACAGGGGGTCTACACCTTC. It is translated as CSAHRGQGVYTF.

V usage is TRBV6-5 and J usage is TRBJ2-1; D call uncertain. The germline CDR1 and CDR2 sequences are MNHEY and SVGAGI. The CDR3 is 13 amino acids. The V end was cut by 3 bases, the J end by 5 bases, with 8 bases between. The CDR3 bases are TGTGCCAGCAGTTATGCCAGCCACAATGAGCAGTTCTTC. Translating it yields CASSYASHNEQFF.

This clonotype has at least ten counts. One end of the junction is discordant with germline, which a read error may explain. The chain couples TRBV5-1 to TRBJ2-3, with 10 bases matching TRBD1. In germline, CDR1 is SGHRS, CDR2 YFSETQ. CDR3 length: 15 residues. CDR3 nucleotides: TGTGCCAGCAGCTTAAGGGGACAGGGGACAGATACGCAGTATTTT. This translates into CASSLRGQGTDTQYF.

The chain has TRBV9 and TRBJ2-7; D not resolved. Gene TRBJ2-5 matches the end of the DNA better, so the J call may be wrong. The length of the CDR3 is 13 residues. CDR1 and CDR2 from the germline V gene are SGDLS and YYNGEE. CDR3 in amino acids: CASSVEWKGTQYF. For the CDR3, the DNA is TGTGCCAGCAGCGTAGAATGGAAGGGGACCCAGTACTTC.

This clonotype was seen only a few times. The chain combines TRBV5-1 with TRBJ2-5; no clear D gene. The CDR3 is 14 amino acids. CDR1 is SGHRS and CDR2 is YFSETQ in the germline V gene. V was clipped by 5 bases and J by 3 bases, with 14 bases between them. The CDR3 here is CASRFTNREETQYF. CDR3 nucleotides: TGCGCCAGCAGGTTTACTAACCGGGAAGAGACCCAGTACTTC.

This clonotype occurred a few times. V and J are TRBV20-1 and TRBJ1-2, with D perhaps matching TRBD1 (6 bases). V lost 6 bases and J lost 2, with 13 bases in between. The germline V gene encodes CDR1 DFQATT and CDR2 SNEGSKA (reference sequence). The CDR3 sequence is 13 residues long. This CDR3 is CSAPRGENYGYTF. The CDR3 DNA reads as TGCAGTGCCCCGAGGGGGGAGAACTATGGCTACACCTTC.

The V gene is TRBV6-5, the J gene TRBJ2-3; D is possibly TRBD2 (6 bases). CDR1 MNHEY and CDR2 SVGAGI come from the germline V gene. V gave up 2 bases and J gave up 4 bases, with 10 bases separating them. The CDR3 runs 14 residues. CDR3 region: CASSYVSGADTQYF. CDR3 bases: TGTGCCAGCAGTTACGTGTCGGGGGCAGATACGCAGTATTTT.

This sequence joins TRBV3-1 and TRBJ2-3; the match to TRBD2 covers 13 bases. The CDR3 is 20 amino acids. From germline, CDR1 is LGHDT and CDR2 YNNKEL (reference sequence). Unmatched junction bases numbered 12, after V lost 0 bases and J lost 3 bases. The CDR3 protein is CASSQDSVKLAGGRTDTQYF. The CDR3 DNA follows: TGTGCCAGCAGCCAAGATTCCGTCAAACTAGCGGGGGGGCGAACAGATACGCAGTATTTT.

The J gene is TRBJ2-3, the V gene TRBV11-2, with 7 bases matching TRBD2. J lost 4 bases, V lost 5 bases, and 6 bases had no gene match. The germline CDR1 and CDR2 sequences are SGHAT and FQNNGV. The CDR3 extends over 14 amino acids. CDR3 nucleotides: TGTGCCAGCAGCCGCCTGACTAGCCCAGATACGCAGTATTTT. Translation: CASSRLTSPDTQYF.

This clonotype occurred a few times. The chain links TRBV20-1 to TRBJ2-7; maybe TRBD2 (6 bases). The V and J ends lost 4 bases and 0 bases respectively, with 16 bases between them. The length of the CDR3 is 15 residues. Per the germline V gene, CDR1 is DFQATT and CDR2 is SNEGSKA (reference sequence). The CDR3 loop reads CSAKVPVGGSYEQYF. CDR3 nucleotides: TGCAGTGCTAAAGTTCCGGTGGGGGGCTCCTACGAGCAGTACTTC.

Points on this clonotype: A much larger clonotype is one base distant, so this may be a read error. Written as DNA, the CDR3 is TGTGCCAGCAGGAAAATCGAGACCCAGTACTTC. It specifies CASRKIETQYF. The chain carries TRBV7-2 and TRBJ2-5; D ambiguous. Trimming pared 6 bases from V and 5 bases from J, leaving 7 bases between. CDR1 is SGHTA and CDR2 is FQGNSA in the germline V gene. The CDR3 extends over 11 amino acids.

The chain has TRBV28 and TRBJ2-4; the D gene could be TRBD1 or TRBD2 (5 bases each). Germline lookup yields CDR1 MDHEN and CDR2 SYDVKM. The CDR3 is made up of 12 amino acids. V lost 7 bases and J 15 bases, leaving 19 bases between the germline ends. The CDR3 coding sequence is TGTGCCAGCACCCTAATGGGACGGCCCATGTACTTC. The encoded protein is CASTLMGRPMYF. Using reference TRBV28 and TRBJ2-4 for the parts outside the CDR3, the full variable domain is DVKVTQSSRYLVKRTGEKVFLECVQDMDHENMFWYRQDPGLGLRLIYFSYDVKMKEKGDIPEGYSVSREKKERFSLILESASTNQTSMYLCASTLMGRPMYFGAGTRLSVL.

This sequence joins TRBV10-2 and TRBJ2-4, with D possibly TRBD2 on 5 matching bases. CDR1 is WSHSY and CDR2 is SAAADI in the germline V gene. This CDR3 has 15 amino acids. Deletions cut 8 bases from V and 0 bases from J, with 14 bases between. The CDR3 region has the DNA TGCGCCAGCCTCAACGGTCGGGAAGCCAAAAACATTCAGTACTTC. Encoded protein: CASLNGREAKNIQYF.

This clonotype appeared a single time. The chain combines TRBV20-1 with TRBJ2-1; possible D gene TRBD2, 5 bases. The J call may be mistaken, given a closer DNA end match to TRBJ2-7. CDR1 DFQATT and CDR2 SNEGSKA come from the germline V gene (reference sequence). The CDR3 covers 14 residues. The CDR3 spells CSAAEVANYNEQYF. The CDR3 DNA is TGCAGTGCCGCGGAGGTAGCTAACTACAATGAGCAGTACTTC.

This clonotype was seen only a few times. Here the CDR3 reads CASSLPLGRNEQFF. CDR3 DNA: TGTGCCAGCAGCTTACCCTTAGGGAGGAATGAGCAGTTCTTC. This chain joins TRBV7-9 and TRBJ2-1; D is perhaps TRBD2 (6 bases). In germline, CDR1 is SEHNR, CDR2 FQNEAQ (reference sequence). The CDR3 consists of 14 residues. Trimming took off 2 bases at V and 7 bases at J, with 12 bases between the two ends.

The chain joins TRBV11-1 to TRBJ2-7, with 10 bases lining up with TRBD1. The CDR3 is 15 amino acids. Losses at the gene ends were 7 bases for V and 4 bases for J; bases not matched to a gene: 10. CDR1 SGHAT and CDR2 FQDESV come from the germline V gene (reference sequence). DNA of the CDR3: TGTGCCAGCACCCTAAGCTTGGACAGGGGGTACGAGCAGTACTTC. This encodes CASTLSLDRGYEQYF.

This clonotype appeared a few times. The V and J genes are TRBV7-2 and TRBJ2-5; 8 nucleotides match TRBD1. CDR1 is SGHTA and CDR2 is FQGNSA in the germline V gene. V was clipped by 3 bases and J by 5 bases; unmatched bases: 5. The CDR3 contains 14 residues. The CDR3 nucleotides read TGTGCCAGCAGCTTCGACAGGGGATACGAGACCCAGTACTTC. As protein: CASSFDRGYETQYF.

The chain uses TRBV28 and TRBJ2-1; 7 nucleotides match TRBD2. J lost 7 bases, V lost 4 bases, and 4 bases had no gene match. Germline-derived CDR1 and CDR2 are MDHEN and SYDVKM. This CDR3 has 13 residues. This CDR3 is CASSSSGPNEQFF. The CDR3 DNA reads TGTGCCAGCAGTTCTAGCGGCCCTAATGAGCAGTTCTTC.

The chain uses TRBV20-1 and TRBJ2-7; no reliable D call. Per germline, CDR1 DFQATT and CDR2 SNEGSKA (reference sequence). This CDR3 region has 15 residues. The V end was cut by 6 bases, the J end by 0 bases, with 18 bases between. Written as DNA, the CDR3 is TGCAGTGCAAGTCTCCCCCAAGGAAGCTCCTACGAGCAGTACTTC. Protein product: CSASLPQGSSYEQYF.

The chain couples TRBV12-3 or TRBV12-4 to TRBJ1-2; unclear D gene. Trimming shortened V by 2 bases and J by 6 bases, and 10 bases separated the two germline ends. The CDR3 covers 13 residues. Here the CDR3 reads CASSLSPGDGYTF. In nucleotides, the CDR3 is TGTGCCAGCAGTTTAAGCCCCGGTGATGGCTACACCTTC.